This entry describes one TCR beta chain. Germline V gene sequence: CDR1 LNHDA, CDR2 SQIVND (reference sequence). V dropped 4 bases and J dropped 5; count of bases not matched to a gene: 13. CDR3 size: 19 residues. The data stem from a study of blood T cell repertoires in COVID-19. The wider study: Material from acute and convalescent COVID-19 was sourced from the United States, Italy and Spain.

Original handling: Researchers report that nucleated cell counts were estimated from reference gene primer amplification. Sequenced by immunoSEQ multiplex PCR; TCRdb stores in-frame clones only, minus some. That table supplies the V and J calls and clone size; D and trimming were determined from the DNA. Of tens of thousands of clones in the sample, 86% were seen once. Sequences were obtained from peripheral blood. This TCR was recovered from a young man with acute or convalescent COVID-19. This chain links TRBV19 with TRBJ2-1, with TRBD2 matching 14 bases. The CDR3, as DNA: TGTGCCAGTAGTAAACTGCCCCCCGGACTAGCGGGGGGCCACAATGAGCAGTTCTTC. Protein product: CASSKLPPGLAGGHNEQFF. Based on the CDR3 plus reference TRBV19 and TRBJ2-1, the full variable domain is DGGITQSPKYLFRKEGQNVTLSCEQNLNHDAMYWYRQDPGQGLRLIYYSQIVNDFQKGDIAEGYSVSREKKESFPLTVTSAQKNPTAFYLCASSKLPPGLAGGHNEQFFGPGTRLTVL.